Presented here are 21 T cell receptor beta chains from one specimen sequenced in a study of shared clonotypes between healthy human individuals. TCRdb's copy holds only in-frame clones and misses some; the assay was immunoSEQ multiplex PCR. The sample carries around 580,000 clones, roughly 98% recorded once. Naive CD8 isolation took CD45RO-negative cells positively selected for CCR7 and excluded terminally differentiated effector memory CD45RA+ cells. The material sequenced was naive CD8+ T cells sorted from blood. The receptors shown here come from a man aged 25 to 40 in good health.

This chain uses TRBV28 with TRBJ2-1, with D tentatively TRBD1 (6 bases). Germline V CDR1 and CDR2: MDHEN, SYDVKM. Trimming shortened V by 7 bases and J by 0 bases, and 13 bases separated the two germline ends. The CDR3 has 15 residues. CDR3 region: CASTLDSSSYNEQFF. For the CDR3, the DNA is TGTGCCAGCACCCTGGACAGCAGCTCCTACAATGAGCAGTTCTTC.

The genes are TRBV28 and TRBJ2-7; unclear D gene. This CDR3 has 14 amino acids. Trimming removed 4 bases at V and 0 bases at J, with 10 bases between. Germline V gene data show CDR1 as MDHEN and CDR2 as SYDVKM. The CDR3 spells CASSSLTLSYEQYF. The CDR3 DNA sequence: TGTGCCAGCAGTTCCCTGACCCTCTCCTACGAGCAGTACTTC.

The chain recombines TRBV29-1 with TRBJ2-2; 8 nucleotides agree with TRBD1. This CDR3 has 14 amino acids. Germline V gene lookup returns CDR1 SQVTM and CDR2 ANQGSEA. The junction had 2 bases not matched to a gene; V was cut back by 5 bases and J by 0 bases. The DNA of the CDR3 is TGCAGCGTTCTGACAGGGGCGAACACCGGGGAGCTGTTTTTT. Its protein product is CSVLTGANTGELFF.

This clone appeared a single time. The rearrangement links TRBV4-1 to TRBJ2-7; no firm D call. This CDR3 is built from 13 residues. Trimming stripped 0 bases from V and 2 bases from J, with 5 bases between. The germline CDR1 and CDR2 sequences are MGHRA and YSYEKL. The chain's CDR3 is CASSQDYTYEQYF. In nucleotides, the CDR3 is TGCGCCAGCAGCCAAGATTACACCTACGAGCAGTACTTC.

This chain connects TRBV2 to TRBJ2-7; D may match TRBD1 or TRBD2 (6 bases each). This CDR3 contains 15 residues. With 3 bases removed from V and 2 bases from J, the gap between germline ends came to 14 bases. CDR1 is SNHLY, CDR2 FYNNEI, per germline. The CDR3 loop is CASSDRRGRTYEQYF. The CDR3 nucleotides read TGTGCCAGCAGTGACCGGAGGGGGAGGACCTACGAGCAGTACTTC.

The chain recombines TRBV11-2 with TRBJ1-1, with no clear D. This CDR3 spans 11 amino acids. From germline, CDR1 is SGHAT and CDR2 FQNNGV. Trimming stripped 3 bases from V and 11 bases from J, with 10 bases between. The CDR3 loop reads CASSLTKNAFF. In DNA, the CDR3 is TGTGCCAGCAGCTTGACAAAAAATGCTTTCTTT. The full variable domain, with the rest looked up from reference TRBV11-2 and TRBJ1-1, is EAGVAQSPRYKIIEKRQSVAFWCNPISGHATLYWYQQILGQGPKLLIQFQNNGVVDDSQLPKDRFSAERLKGVDSTLKIQPAKLEDSAVYLCASSLTKNAFFGQGTRLTVV.

The chain has TRBV5-1 and TRBJ2-3, with D perhaps TRBD1 (6 bases). The V end lost 4 bases, the J end lost 2 bases, and 11 bases lay between the germline ends. The CDR3 consists of 14 residues. Germline V gene sequence: CDR1 SGHRS, CDR2 YFSETQ. In DNA form, the CDR3 reads TGCGCCAGCAGCCAAGGACAGACCACAGATACGCAGTATTTT. Amino acid sequence: CASSQGQTTDTQYF.

This clone was seen a single time. The sample holds other DNA sequences that translate to the same CDR3. This chain connects TRBV10-2 to TRBJ2-7; D not resolved. The V end was cut by 8 bases, the J end by 0 bases, with 5 bases between. This CDR3 is built from 11 residues. Germline V gene sequence: CDR1 WSHSY, CDR2 SAAADI. CDR3 DNA sequence: TGCGCCAGCGGCGCCTCCTACGAGCAGTACTTC. Amino acids: CASGASYEQYF.

The chain carries TRBV10-3 and TRBJ2-7; D remains unclear. Germline V gene lookup returns CDR1 ENHRY and CDR2 SYGVKD. The CDR3 consists of 12 residues. With 2 bases removed from V and 3 bases from J, the gap between germline ends came to 5 bases. CDR3 in DNA: TGTGCCATCAGTGAGATGGGCTACGAGCAGTACTTC. Its translation: CAISEMGYEQYF.

The chain is built from TRBV30 and TRBJ1-1; D is ambiguous. Trimming took 2 bases from V and 1 from J, leaving 8 bases between them. The CDR3 extends over 13 amino acids. Germline CDR1 GTSNPN, CDR2 SVGIG (reference sequence). The CDR3 DNA is TGTGCCTGGAGTAGGACCCCGAACACTGAAGCTTTCTTT. Its translation is CAWSRTPNTEAFF.

This chain connects TRBV29-1 to TRBJ2-3; possibly TRBD1 for D (6 bases). Germline loops: CDR1 SQVTM, CDR2 ANQGSEA. The ends were cut back, 1 base at V and 6 bases at J, with 14 bases in the middle. The CDR3 spans 14 residues. This CDR3 is CSVEVRGVEDTQYF. In nucleotides, the CDR3 is TGCAGCGTTGAAGTCAGGGGCGTTGAGGATACGCAGTATTTT.

The gene calls are TRBV10-1 and TRBJ2-3; 8 bases fit TRBD1. Germline CDR1 and CDR2: WNHNN and SYGVQD (reference sequence). Trimming took 6 bases from V and 3 from J; bases not matched to a gene: 11. This CDR3 is 16 amino acids long. CDR3 in amino acids: CASSKYRGIGTDTQYF. In DNA form, the CDR3 reads TGCGCCAGCAGCAAATACAGGGGGATCGGGACAGATACGCAGTATTTT.

The chain recombines TRBV6-5 with TRBJ2-7, with 7 bases aligning to TRBD1. V was pared by 2 bases and J by 0 bases, with 4 bases of the junction left unmatched. Germline V CDR1 and CDR2: MNHEY, SVGAGI. CDR3 length equals 15 residues. CDR3 amino acids: CASSYGRQGSYEQYF. The CDR3 DNA follows: TGTGCCAGCAGTTACGGACGACAGGGCTCCTACGAGCAGTACTTC.

This chain joins TRBV29-1 and TRBJ1-1; D gene unclear. This CDR3 contains 13 residues. CDR1 SQVTM and CDR2 ANQGSEA come from the germline V gene. V gave up 4 bases and J gave up 1 base, with 10 bases separating them. CDR3 nucleotides: TGCAGCGTTGTTCCTGCGGAGAACACTGAAGCTTTCTTT. Amino acid sequence: CSVVPAENTEAFF.

This clone came up once. The chain uses TRBV2 and TRBJ1-5, with D possibly TRBD1 on 6 matching bases. This CDR3 is 15 amino acids long. The V gene's germline CDR1 is SNHLY and CDR2 FYNNEI. Trimming took 6 bases from V and 2 from J, leaving 14 bases between them. The CDR3 sequence: CASRPYREGNQPQHF. DNA for the CDR3: TGTGCCAGCAGGCCCTACAGGGAAGGCAATCAGCCCCAGCATTTT.

The rearrangement joins TRBV27 to TRBJ2-7; 9 positions agree with TRBD2. The CDR3 consists of 16 residues. The germline gives CDR1 MNHEY, CDR2 SMNVEV (reference sequence). V was pared by 3 bases and J by 3 bases, with 9 bases of the junction left unmatched. Here the CDR3 reads CASSFVGSGRNYEQYF. The CDR3, as DNA: TGTGCCAGCAGTTTTGTGGGTAGCGGGAGAAACTACGAGCAGTACTTC.

This clone appeared once. The rearrangement links TRBV7-9 to TRBJ2-5, with D perhaps TRBD1 or TRBD2 (6 bases each). Per germline, CDR1 SEHNR and CDR2 FQNEAQ (reference sequence). This CDR3 has 18 residues. Trimming removed 5 bases at V and 5 bases at J, with 27 bases between. CDR3 bases: TGTGCCAGCAGCCCTAAAGTCTGGGGGCAGGGAGGTCGGGAGACCCAGTACTTC. Encoded protein: CASSPKVWGQGGRETQYF.

The chain is built from TRBV10-3 and TRBJ2-7, with D perhaps matching TRBD2 (5 bases). The germline CDR1 and CDR2 sequences are ENHRY and SYGVKD. The CDR3 consists of 15 residues. Trimming pared 4 bases from V and 0 bases from J, leaving 13 bases between. The CDR3: CAISGGDNHSYEQYF. The CDR3 region has the DNA TGTGCCATCAGTGGGGGAGATAATCACTCCTACGAGCAGTACTTC.

The J gene is TRBJ2-1, the V gene TRBV12-5; D gene uncertain. Germline V gives CDR1 LGHNT, CDR2 FRNRAP. The germline V and J ends were trimmed by 3 bases and 6 bases, with 24 bases remaining between them. CDR3 size: 18 residues. The CDR3 spells CASGFLPQKDGKGNEQFF. DNA of the CDR3: TGTGCTAGTGGTTTTCTACCCCAAAAGGATGGAAAGGGCAATGAGCAGTTCTTC.

This chain connects TRBV11-2 to TRBJ2-7; D is perhaps TRBD1 or TRBD2 (5 bases each). The CDR3 totals 14 residues. CDR1 is SGHAT and CDR2 is FQNNGV in the germline V gene. Trimming shortened V by 2 bases and J by 5 bases, and 13 bases separated the two germline ends. This CDR3 is CASSLLGRGDEQYF. The CDR3 DNA is TGTGCCAGCAGCTTACTGGGGAGAGGGGACGAGCAGTACTTC.

The V call is TRBV29-1, the J call TRBJ2-1, with 7 bases aligning to TRBD1. The CDR3 length is 12 residues. The V gene end was trimmed by 6 bases and the J gene end by 8 bases; junction bases not matched to a gene: 7. CDR1 SQVTM and CDR2 ANQGSEA come from the germline V gene. The CDR3 DNA reads as TGCAGCGTGGTGGGACAGTCCGATGAGCAGTTCTTC. Protein product: CSVVGQSDEQFF.